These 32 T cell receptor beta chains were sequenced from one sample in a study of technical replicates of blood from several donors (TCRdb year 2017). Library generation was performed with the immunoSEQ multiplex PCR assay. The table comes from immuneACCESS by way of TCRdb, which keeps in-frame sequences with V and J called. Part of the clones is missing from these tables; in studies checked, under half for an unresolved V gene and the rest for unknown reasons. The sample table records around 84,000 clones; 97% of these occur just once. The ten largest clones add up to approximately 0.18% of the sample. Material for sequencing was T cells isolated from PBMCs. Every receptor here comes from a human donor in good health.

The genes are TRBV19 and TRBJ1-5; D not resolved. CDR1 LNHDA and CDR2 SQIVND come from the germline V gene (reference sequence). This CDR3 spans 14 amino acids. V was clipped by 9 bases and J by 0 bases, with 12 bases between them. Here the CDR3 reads CASSRLYSNQPQHF. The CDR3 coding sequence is TGTGCCAGCAGCCGACTTTATAGCAATCAGCCCCAGCATTTT.

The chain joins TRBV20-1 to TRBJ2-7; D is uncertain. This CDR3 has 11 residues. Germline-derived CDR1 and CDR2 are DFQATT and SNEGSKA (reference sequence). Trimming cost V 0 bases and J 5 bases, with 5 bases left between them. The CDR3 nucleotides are TGCAGTGCTAGAGATCTCCACGAGCAGTACTTC. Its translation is CSARDLHEQYF.

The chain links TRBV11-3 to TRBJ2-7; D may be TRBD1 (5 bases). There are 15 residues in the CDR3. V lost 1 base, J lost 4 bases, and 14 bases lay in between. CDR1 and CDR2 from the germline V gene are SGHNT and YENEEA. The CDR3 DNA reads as TGTGCCAGCAGCTTAGGCCCCACGACAGCTTACGAGCAGTACTTC. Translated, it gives CASSLGPTTAYEQYF.

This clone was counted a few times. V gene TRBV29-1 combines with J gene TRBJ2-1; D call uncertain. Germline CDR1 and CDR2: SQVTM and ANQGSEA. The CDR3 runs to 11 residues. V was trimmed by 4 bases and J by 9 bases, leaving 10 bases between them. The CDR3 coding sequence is TGCAGCGTTGCGAGGTCGGGTGAGCAGTTCTTC. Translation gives CSVARSGEQFF.

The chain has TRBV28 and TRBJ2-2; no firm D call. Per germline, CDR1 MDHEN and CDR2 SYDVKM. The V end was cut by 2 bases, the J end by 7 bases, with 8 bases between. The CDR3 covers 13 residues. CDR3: CASSLVDFGELFF. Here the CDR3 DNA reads TGTGCCAGCAGTTTAGTCGACTTCGGGGAGCTGTTTTTT.

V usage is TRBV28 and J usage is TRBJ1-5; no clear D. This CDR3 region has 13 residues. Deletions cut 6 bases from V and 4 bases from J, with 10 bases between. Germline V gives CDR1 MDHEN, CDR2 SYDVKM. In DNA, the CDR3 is TGTGCCAGCAGACGAGGGCGGAATCAGCCCCAGCATTTT. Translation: CASRRGRNQPQHF.

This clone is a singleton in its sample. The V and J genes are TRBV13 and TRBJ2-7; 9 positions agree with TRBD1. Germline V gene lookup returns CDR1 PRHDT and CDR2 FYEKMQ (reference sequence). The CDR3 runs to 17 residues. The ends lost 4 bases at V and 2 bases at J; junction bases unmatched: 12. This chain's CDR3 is CASSWSPTGTGTYEQYF. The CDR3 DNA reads TGTGCCAGCAGCTGGTCCCCCACCGGGACAGGGACCTACGAGCAGTACTTC.

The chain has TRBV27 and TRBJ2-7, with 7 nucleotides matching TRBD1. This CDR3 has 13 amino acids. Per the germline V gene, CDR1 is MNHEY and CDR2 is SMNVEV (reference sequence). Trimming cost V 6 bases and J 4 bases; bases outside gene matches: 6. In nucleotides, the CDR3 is TGTGCCAGCAGCTGGATACAGGGGTACGAGCAGTACTTC. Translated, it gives CASSWIQGYEQYF.

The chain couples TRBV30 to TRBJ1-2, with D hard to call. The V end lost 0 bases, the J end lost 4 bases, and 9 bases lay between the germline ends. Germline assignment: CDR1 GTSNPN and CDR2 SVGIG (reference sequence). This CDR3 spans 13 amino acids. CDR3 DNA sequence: TGTGCCTGGAGTGTAAGCCAGGCCTATGGCTACACCTTC. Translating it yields CAWSVSQAYGYTF.

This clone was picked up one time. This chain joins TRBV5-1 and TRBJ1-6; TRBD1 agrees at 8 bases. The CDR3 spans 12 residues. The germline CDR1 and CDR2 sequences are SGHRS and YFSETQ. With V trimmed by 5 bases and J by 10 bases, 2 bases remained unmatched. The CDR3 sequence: CASRDRESPLHF. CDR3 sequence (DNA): TGCGCCAGCAGGGACAGGGAATCACCCCTCCACTTT.

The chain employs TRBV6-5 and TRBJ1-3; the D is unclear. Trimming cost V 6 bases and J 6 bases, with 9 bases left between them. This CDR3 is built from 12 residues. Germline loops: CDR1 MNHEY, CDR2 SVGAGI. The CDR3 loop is CASRSTKNTIYF. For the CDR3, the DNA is TGTGCCAGCAGATCCACTAAAAACACCATATATTTT.

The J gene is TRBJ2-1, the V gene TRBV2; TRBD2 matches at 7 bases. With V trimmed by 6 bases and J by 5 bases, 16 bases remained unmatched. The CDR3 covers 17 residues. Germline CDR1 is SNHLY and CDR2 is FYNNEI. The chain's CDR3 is CASSDTYQGGDNNEQFF. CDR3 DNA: TGTGCCAGCAGCGATACTTATCAGGGAGGGGATAACAATGAGCAGTTCTTC.

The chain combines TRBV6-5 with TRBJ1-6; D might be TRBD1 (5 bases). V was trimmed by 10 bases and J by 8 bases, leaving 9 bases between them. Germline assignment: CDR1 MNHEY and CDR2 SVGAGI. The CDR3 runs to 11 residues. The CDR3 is CATKGDSPLHF. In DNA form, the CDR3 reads TGTGCCACAAAAGGGGATTCACCCCTCCACTTT.

The CDR3 sequence is CATSRGRGTEAFF. The CDR3 region has the DNA TGTGCCACCAGTCGGGGTCGGGGCACTGAAGCTTTCTTT. V usage is TRBV15 and J usage is TRBJ1-1; D ambiguous. The CDR3 runs 13 residues. CDR1 LNHNV and CDR2 YYDKDF come from the germline V gene (reference sequence). Between the trimmed V and J ends, which lost 6 bases and 4 bases, there was a span of 12 bases.

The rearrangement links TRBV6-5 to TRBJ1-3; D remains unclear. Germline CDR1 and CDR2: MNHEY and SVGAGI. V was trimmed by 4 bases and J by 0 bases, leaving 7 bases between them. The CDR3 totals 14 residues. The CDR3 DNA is TGTGCCAGCAGTTCCGGGATCTCTGGAAACACCATATATTTT. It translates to CASSSGISGNTIYF.

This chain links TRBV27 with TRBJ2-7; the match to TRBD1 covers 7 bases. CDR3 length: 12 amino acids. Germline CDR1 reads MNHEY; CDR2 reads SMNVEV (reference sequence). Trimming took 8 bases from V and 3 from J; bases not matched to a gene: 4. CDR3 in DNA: TGTGCCAGCGGACAGGTAGACTACGAGCAGTACTTC. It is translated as CASGQVDYEQYF.

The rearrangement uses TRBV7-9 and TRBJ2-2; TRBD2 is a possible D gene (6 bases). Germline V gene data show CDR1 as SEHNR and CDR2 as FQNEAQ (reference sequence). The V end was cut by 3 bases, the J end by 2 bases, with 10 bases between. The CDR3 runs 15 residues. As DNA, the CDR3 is TGTGCCAGCAGCTTGCTGGACTATAACACCGGGGAGCTGTTTTTT. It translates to CASSLLDYNTGELFF. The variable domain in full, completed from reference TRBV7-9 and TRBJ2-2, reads DTGVSQNPRHKITKRGQNVTFRCDPISEHNRLYWYRQTLGQGPEFLTYFQNEAQLEKSRLLSDRFSAERPKGSFSTLEIQRTEQGDSAMYLCASSLLDYNTGELFFGEGSRLTVL.

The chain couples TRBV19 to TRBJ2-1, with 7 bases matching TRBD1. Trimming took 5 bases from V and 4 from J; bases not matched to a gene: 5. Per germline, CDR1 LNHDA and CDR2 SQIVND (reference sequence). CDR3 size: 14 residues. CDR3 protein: CASSPRDRYNEQFF. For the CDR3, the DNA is TGTGCCAGTAGTCCCCGGGACAGATACAATGAGCAGTTCTTC.

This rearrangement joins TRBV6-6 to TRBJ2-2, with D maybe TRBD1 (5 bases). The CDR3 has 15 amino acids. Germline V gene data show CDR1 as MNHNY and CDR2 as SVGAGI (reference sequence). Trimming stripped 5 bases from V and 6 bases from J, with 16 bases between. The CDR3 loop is CASSTQDSRAGELFF. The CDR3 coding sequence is TGTGCCAGCAGTACCCAAGACAGTCGTGCCGGGGAGCTGTTTTTT.

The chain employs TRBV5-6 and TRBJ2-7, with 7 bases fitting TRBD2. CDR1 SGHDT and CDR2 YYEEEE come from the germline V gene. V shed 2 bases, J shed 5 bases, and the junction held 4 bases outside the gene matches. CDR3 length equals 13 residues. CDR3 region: CASSFDLADEQYF. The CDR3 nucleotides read TGTGCCAGCAGCTTCGACCTAGCGGACGAGCAGTACTTC. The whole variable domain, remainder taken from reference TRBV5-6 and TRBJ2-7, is DAGVTQSPTHLIKTRGQQVTLRCSPKSGHDTVSWYQQALGQGPQFIFQYYEEEERQRGNFPDRFSGHQFPNYSSELNVNALLLGDSALYLCASSFDLADEQYFGPGTRLTVT.

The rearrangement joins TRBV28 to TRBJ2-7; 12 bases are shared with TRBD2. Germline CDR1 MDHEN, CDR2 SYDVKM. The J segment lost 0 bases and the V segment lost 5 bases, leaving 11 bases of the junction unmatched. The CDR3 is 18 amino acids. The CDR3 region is CASSVGRLAGVGSYEQYF. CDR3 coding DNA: TGTGCCAGCAGTGTGGGGCGACTAGCGGGAGTGGGCTCCTACGAGCAGTACTTC.

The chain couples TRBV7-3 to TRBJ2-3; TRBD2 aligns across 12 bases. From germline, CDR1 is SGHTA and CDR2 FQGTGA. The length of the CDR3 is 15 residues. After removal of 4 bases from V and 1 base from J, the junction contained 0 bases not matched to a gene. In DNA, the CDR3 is TGTGCCAGCAGCTGGACTAGCGGGGGCACAGATACGCAGTATTTT. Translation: CASSWTSGGTDTQYF.

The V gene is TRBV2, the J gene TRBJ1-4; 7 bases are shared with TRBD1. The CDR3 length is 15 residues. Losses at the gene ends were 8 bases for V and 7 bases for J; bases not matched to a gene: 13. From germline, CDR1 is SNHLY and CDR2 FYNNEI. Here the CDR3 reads CASRSQGSLGEKLFF. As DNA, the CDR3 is TGTGCCAGCCGCTCACAGGGGTCACTTGGTGAAAAACTGTTTTTT.

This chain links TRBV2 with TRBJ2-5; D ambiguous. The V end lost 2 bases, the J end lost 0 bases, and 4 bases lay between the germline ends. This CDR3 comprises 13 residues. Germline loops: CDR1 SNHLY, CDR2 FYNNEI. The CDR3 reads CASSERDQETQYF. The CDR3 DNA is TGTGCCAGCAGTGAACGAGACCAAGAGACCCAGTACTTC.

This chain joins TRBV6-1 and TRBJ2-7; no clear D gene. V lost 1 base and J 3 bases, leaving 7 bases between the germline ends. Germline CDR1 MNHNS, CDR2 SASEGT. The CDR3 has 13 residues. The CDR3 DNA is TGTGCCAGCAGTGAAGTTGAGGTCTACGAGCAGTACTTC. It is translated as CASSEVEVYEQYF.

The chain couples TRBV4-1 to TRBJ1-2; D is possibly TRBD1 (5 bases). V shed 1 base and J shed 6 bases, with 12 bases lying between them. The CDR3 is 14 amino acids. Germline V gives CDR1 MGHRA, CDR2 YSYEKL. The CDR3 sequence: CASSQVPGMDGYTF. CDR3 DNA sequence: TGCGCCAGCAGCCAAGTTCCAGGGATGGATGGCTACACCTTC.

The CDR3 protein is CASSLPTSGNEQFF. CDR3 bases: TGTGCCAGCAGTTTACCAACTAGCGGGAATGAGCAGTTCTTC. V and J are TRBV28 and TRBJ2-1; 9 nucleotides align to TRBD2. CDR1 is MDHEN, CDR2 SYDVKM, per germline. V lost 2 bases and J lost 7; bases outside the gene matches: 3. The CDR3 runs to 14 residues.

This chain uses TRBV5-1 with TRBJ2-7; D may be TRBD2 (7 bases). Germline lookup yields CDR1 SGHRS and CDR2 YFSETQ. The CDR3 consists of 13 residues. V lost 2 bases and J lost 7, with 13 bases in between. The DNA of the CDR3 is TGCGCCAGCAGCTTCGCGGGGGCGGGGGAGCAGTACTTC. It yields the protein CASSFAGAGEQYF.

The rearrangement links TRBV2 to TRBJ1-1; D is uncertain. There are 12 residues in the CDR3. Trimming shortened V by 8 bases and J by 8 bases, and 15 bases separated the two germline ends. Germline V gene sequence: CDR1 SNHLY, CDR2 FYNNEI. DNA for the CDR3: TGTGCCAGCGAGGCGGGGTTGGTAGAAGCTTTCTTT. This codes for CASEAGLVEAFF.

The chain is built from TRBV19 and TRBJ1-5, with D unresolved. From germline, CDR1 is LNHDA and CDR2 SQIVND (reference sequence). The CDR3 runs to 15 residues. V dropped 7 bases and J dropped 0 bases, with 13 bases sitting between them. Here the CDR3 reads CASTRYSYSNQPQHF. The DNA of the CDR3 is TGTGCCAGTACCCGGTACAGCTATAGCAATCAGCCCCAGCATTTT.

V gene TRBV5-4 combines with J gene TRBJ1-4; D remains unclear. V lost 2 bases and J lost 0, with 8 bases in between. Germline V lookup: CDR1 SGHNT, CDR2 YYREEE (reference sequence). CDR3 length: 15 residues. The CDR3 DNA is TGTGCCAGCAGCTTCAACACCGCAACTAATGAAAAACTGTTTTTT. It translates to CASSFNTATNEKLFF.

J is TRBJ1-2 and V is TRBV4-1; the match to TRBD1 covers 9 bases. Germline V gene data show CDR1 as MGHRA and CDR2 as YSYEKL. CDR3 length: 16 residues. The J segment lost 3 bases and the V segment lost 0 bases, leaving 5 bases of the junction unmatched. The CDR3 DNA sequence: TGCGCCAGCAGCCAAGAGGACAGGGGCAAATACTATGGCTACACCTTC. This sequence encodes CASSQEDRGKYYGYTF.